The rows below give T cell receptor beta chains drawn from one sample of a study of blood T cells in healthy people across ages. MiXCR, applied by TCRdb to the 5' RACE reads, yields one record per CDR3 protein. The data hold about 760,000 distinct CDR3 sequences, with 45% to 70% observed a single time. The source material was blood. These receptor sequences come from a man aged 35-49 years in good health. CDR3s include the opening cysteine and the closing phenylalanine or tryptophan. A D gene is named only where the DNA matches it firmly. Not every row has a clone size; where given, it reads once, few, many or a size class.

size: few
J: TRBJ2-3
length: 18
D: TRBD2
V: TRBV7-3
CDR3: CASSLTTSGVPSTDTQYF
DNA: TGTGCCAGCAGCTTAACGACTAGCGGGGTACCTAGCACAGATACGCAGTATTTT

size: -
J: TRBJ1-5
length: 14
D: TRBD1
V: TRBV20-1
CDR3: CSARQGQGPQPQHF
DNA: TGCAGTGCTAGACAAGGACAGGGTCCTCAGCCCCAGCATTTT

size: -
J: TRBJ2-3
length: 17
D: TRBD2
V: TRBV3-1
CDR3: CASSSKITSGHRDTQYF
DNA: TGTGCCAGCAGCTCAAAAATTACTAGCGGCCACCGGGATACGCAGTATTTT

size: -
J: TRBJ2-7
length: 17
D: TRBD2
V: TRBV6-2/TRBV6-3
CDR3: CASSYPGGRAFRNEQYF
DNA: TGTGCCAGCAGTTACCCAGGCGGGAGGGCCTTCCGAAACGAGCAGTACTTC

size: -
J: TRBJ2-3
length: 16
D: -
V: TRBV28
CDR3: CASRGAGTLIADTQYF
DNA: TGTGCCAGCAGGGGGGCAGGAACACTAATAGCAGATACGCAGTATTTT

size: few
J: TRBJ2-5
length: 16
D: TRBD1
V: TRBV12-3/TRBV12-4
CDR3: CASRPGTGGRWETQYF
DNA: TGTGCCAGCAGACCTGGGACAGGGGGCAGGTGGGAGACCCAGTACTTC

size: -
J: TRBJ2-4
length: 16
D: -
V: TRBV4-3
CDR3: CASSQDVGGAGHIQYF
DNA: TGCGCCAGCAGCCAAGATGTCGGGGGCGCGGGGCACATTCAGTACTTC

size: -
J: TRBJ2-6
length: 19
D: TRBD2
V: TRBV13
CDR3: CASSPAGLAGGHGANVLTF
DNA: TGTGCCAGCAGCCCAGCTGGACTAGCGGGAGGCCACGGGGCCAACGTCCTGACTTTC

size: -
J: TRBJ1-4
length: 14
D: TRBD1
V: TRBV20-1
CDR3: CSAKTGLANEKLFF
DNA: TGCAGTGCTAAGACAGGGCTGGCTAATGAAAAACTGTTTTTT

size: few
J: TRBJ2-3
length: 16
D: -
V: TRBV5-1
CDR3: CASSLIRQGSTDTQYF
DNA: TGCGCCAGCAGCTTGATCCGGCAGGGCAGCACAGATACGCAGTATTTT

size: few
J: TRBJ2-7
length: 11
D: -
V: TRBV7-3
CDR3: CASSAGSEQYF
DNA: TGTGCCAGCAGCGCAGGGTCCGAGCAGTACTTC

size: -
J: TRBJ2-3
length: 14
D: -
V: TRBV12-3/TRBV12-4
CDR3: CASSPSDPTDTQYF
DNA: TGTGCCAGCAGCCCGTCGGACCCAACAGATACGCAGTATTTT

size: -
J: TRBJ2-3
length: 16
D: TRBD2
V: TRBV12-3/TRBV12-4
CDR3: CASSLSPGLAVGTQYF
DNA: TGTGCCAGCAGTTTATCTCCGGGACTAGCGGTTGGTACGCAGTATTTT

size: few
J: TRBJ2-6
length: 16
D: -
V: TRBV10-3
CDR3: CAISASVSSGANVLTF
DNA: TGTGCCATCAGTGCCTCAGTCAGCTCTGGGGCCAACGTCCTGACTTTC

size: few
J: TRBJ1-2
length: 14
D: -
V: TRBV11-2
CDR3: CASSLAGDYYGYTF
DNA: TGTGCCAGCAGCTTAGCCGGAGACTACTATGGCTACACCTTC